Each of the 7 T cell receptor beta chains below was sequenced from the same sample in a study of T cell changes during pregnancy in multiple sclerosis. TCRdb's table, derived via immunoSEQ multiplex PCR, lists solely in-frame clones and lacks some. The table lists roughly 59,000 clones, 90% to 95% of them singletons. The source material was CD4+ T cells from peripheral blood mononuclear cells, sampled before pregnancy. The receptor source for this set is a female donor with multiple sclerosis, enrolled in a pregnancy study.

J is TRBJ1-5 and V is TRBV6-5; a possible D gene is TRBD1 (6 bases). CDR3 length: 15 amino acids. The germline V gene has CDR1 MNHEY and CDR2 SVGAGI. Trimming left V 6 bases short and J 1 base short, with 13 bases between. The CDR3 DNA follows: TGTGCCAGCAGCCGACAGGTCGGCAGCAATCAGCCCCAGCATTTT. Amino acids: CASSRQVGSNQPQHF.

V usage is TRBV7-9 and J usage is TRBJ2-5; TRBD1 matches at 7 bases. Gene TRBJ2-7 matches the end of the DNA better, so the J call may be wrong. The germline CDR1 and CDR2 sequences are SEHNR and FQNEAQ (reference sequence). This CDR3 has 15 residues. Written as DNA, the CDR3 is TGTGCCAGCAGCCCCTCGACAGGGATGGCCTACGAGCAGTACTTC. Translating gives CASSPSTGMAYEQYF.

This clone has just one count. The chain links TRBV6-4 to TRBJ2-1; 9 bases line up with TRBD2. Germline values: CDR1 MRHNA, CDR2 SNTAGT. CDR3 length: 15 amino acids. Trimming at V came to 4 bases and at J to 7 bases, leaving 8 bases not matched to a gene. CDR3 protein: CASSVLPGLANEQFF. CDR3 coding DNA: TGTGCCAGCAGTGTCCTACCGGGACTAGCAAATGAGCAGTTCTTC.

This clone came up a few times. V usage is TRBV29-1 and J usage is TRBJ2-3; no firm D call. The CDR3 length is 10 residues. In germline, CDR1 is SQVTM, CDR2 ANQGSEA. The V end lost 8 bases, the J end lost 6 bases, and 9 bases lay between the germline ends. The CDR3 reads CSIFQDTQYF. The CDR3 coding sequence is TGCAGCATCTTCCAGGATACGCAGTATTTT.

The J gene is TRBJ1-2, the V gene TRBV10-3; 7 bases map to TRBD1. CDR3 size: 14 residues. Germline V gives CDR1 ENHRY, CDR2 SYGVKD. With 2 bases clipped from V and 8 bases from J, the junction kept 8 bases outside the gene matches. CDR3 amino acids: CAISEIQGFGGYTF. In DNA form, the CDR3 reads TGTGCCATCAGTGAGATACAGGGGTTTGGCGGCTACACCTTC.

V is TRBV28 and J is TRBJ1-2, with 8 bases lining up with TRBD1. CDR3 length equals 17 residues. V was clipped by 6 bases and J by 2 bases; unmatched bases: 14. In germline, CDR1 is MDHEN, CDR2 SYDVKM. The CDR3 nucleotides read TGTGCCAGCAGGCCCGTCGCTGCAGGGGGCGCGAACTATGGCTACACCTTC. It yields the protein CASRPVAAGGANYGYTF.

This clone appeared a single time. The chain employs TRBV29-1 and TRBJ1-1, with D possibly TRBD1 on 6 matching bases. CDR3 size: 13 residues. V was cut by 7 bases and J by 6 bases, with 18 bases left in between. CDR1 is SQVTM and CDR2 is ANQGSEA in the germline V gene. CDR3 in amino acids: CSARGGSGAEAFF. CDR3 bases: TGCAGCGCCCGAGGGGGGAGCGGGGCTGAAGCTTTCTTT. Full variable domain (outside the CDR3, taken from reference TRBV29-1 and TRBJ1-1): SAVISQKPSRDICQRGTSLTIQCQVDSQVTMMFWYRQQPGQSLTLIATANQGSEATYESGFVIDKFPISRPNLTFSTLTVSNMSPEDSSIYLCSARGGSGAEAFFGQGTRLTVV.